These T cell receptor beta chains were read from a single sample in a study of CD8+ T cells in alopecia areata. Clones were read by immunoSEQ multiplex PCR, and TCRdb kept only the in-frame ones, dropping some. The repertoire holds roughly 140,000 clones, with about three fifths as singletons. What was sequenced was CD8+ T cells sorted from blood. All receptors come from a human donor in good health. Both conserved end residues are part of each CDR3. D genes are given only for firm matches. Clone size is shown for a subset of rows, as once, few, many or a class of expanded clone.

j_call clone_size d_call v_call cdr3_aa cdr3_nt
TRBJ1-1 - - TRBV29-1 CSVETDTEAFF TGCAGCGTTGAAACAGACACTGAAGCTTTCTTT
TRBJ2-1 - TRBD2 TRBV9 CASSPSGRAHNEQFF TGTGCCAGCAGCCCTAGCGGGAGGGCCCATAATGAGCAGTTCTTC
TRBJ2-3 - - TRBV11-2 CASSFSPDTQYF TGTGCCAGCAGCTTTTCTCCCGATACGCAGTATTTT
TRBJ2-4 - - TRBV15 CATSTGTENIQYF TGTGCCACCAGCACCGGGACTGAGAACATTCAGTACTTC
TRBJ2-1 few - TRBV5-5 CASSQEGGTSHYNEQFF TGTGCCAGCAGCCAAGAGGGTGGGACCTCGCACTACAATGAGCAGTTCTTC
TRBJ2-5 few - TRBV7-9 CASSRTVETQYF TGTGCCAGCAGCCGGACAGTAGAGACCCAGTACTTC
TRBJ2-7 - - TRBV9 CASSVGGPSYEQYF TGTGCCAGCAGCGTAGGAGGGCCCTCCTACGAGCAGTACTTC
TRBJ2-4 - - TRBV27 CATVGSKNIQYF TGTGCCACCGTCGGGAGCAAAAACATTCAGTACTTC
TRBJ1-3 few - TRBV2 CASSQGSSGNTIYF TGTGCCAGCAGTCAGGGGAGCTCTGGAAACACCATATATTTT
TRBJ1-5 - - TRBV2 CASSKLRQDNNQPQHF TGTGCCAGCAGTAAACTACGACAGGATAACAATCAGCCCCAGCATTTT
TRBJ2-7 - TRBD1 TRBV2 CASSEGQGPHHYEQYF TGTGCCAGCAGTGAAGGACAGGGGCCCCATCACTACGAGCAGTACTTC
TRBJ2-5 - - TRBV9 CASSVGTSGSTQYF TGTGCCAGCAGCGTAGGTACTAGTGGAAGCACCCAGTACTTC
TRBJ2-3 - - TRBV27 CASSALTSTKADTQYF TGTGCCAGCAGTGCTCTCACTAGCACAAAGGCAGATACGCAGTATTTT
TRBJ1-4 few - TRBV25-1 CASSNRGKLFF TGTGCCAGCAGTAATCGAGGAAAACTGTTTTTT
TRBJ1-1 - - TRBV13 CASSLVSRFMNTEAFF TGTGCCAGCAGCTTAGTTTCCAGGTTCATGAACACTGAAGCTTTCTTT
TRBJ1-2 - - TRBV25-1 CASSVGRTFGYTF TGTGCCAGCAGTGTTGGACGGACTTTTGGCTACACCTTC
TRBJ2-4 - TRBD1 TRBV13 CASSLVTGKGGMAKNIQYF TGTGCCAGCAGCTTAGTGACAGGGAAGGGTGGAATGGCCAAAAACATTCAGTACTTC
TRBJ1-2 - - TRBV29-1 CSVDRGSPYGYTF TGCAGCGTTGATAGGGGGAGTCCCTATGGCTACACCTTC
TRBJ2-3 - - TRBV30 CAWIVPTTDTQYF TGTGCCTGGATTGTACCTACCACAGATACGCAGTATTTT
TRBJ2-7 few - TRBV27 CASSLTGVNEQYF TGTGCCAGCAGTCTTACAGGTGTCAACGAGCAGTACTTC